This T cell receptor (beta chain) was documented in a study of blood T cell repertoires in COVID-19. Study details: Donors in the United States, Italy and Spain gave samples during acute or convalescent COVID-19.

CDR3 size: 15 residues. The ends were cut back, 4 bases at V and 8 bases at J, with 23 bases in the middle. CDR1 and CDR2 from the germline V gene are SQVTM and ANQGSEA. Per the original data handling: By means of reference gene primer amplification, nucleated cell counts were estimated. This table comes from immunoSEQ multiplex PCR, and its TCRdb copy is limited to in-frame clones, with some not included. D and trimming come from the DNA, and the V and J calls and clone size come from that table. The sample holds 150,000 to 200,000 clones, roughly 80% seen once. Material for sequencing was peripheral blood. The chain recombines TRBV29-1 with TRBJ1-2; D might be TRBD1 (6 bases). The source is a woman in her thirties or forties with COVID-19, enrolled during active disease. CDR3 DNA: TGCAGCGTTGCGCAGACAGGCCCTTTCTCCGGAGGCTACACCTTC. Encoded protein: CSVAQTGPFSGGYTF.